What follows describes a single T cell receptor beta chain. The V gene lost 4 bases and the J gene lost 0 bases, with 10 bases spanning the gap. CDR1 is SGHRS, CDR2 YFSETQ, per germline. This CDR3 has 14 residues. Authors' analysis steps: Scientists estimated how many nucleated cells there were by amplifying reference gene primers. Clones were read by immunoSEQ multiplex PCR, and TCRdb kept only the in-frame ones, dropping some. V, J and clone size derive from that table, while D and trimming were established from the DNA sequence. The sample gives hundreds of thousands of clones, around 84% of which show up once; about 4.1% is in the top ten. The data originate from a study of blood T cell repertoires in COVID-19. Across the whole study: COVID-19 samples collected from the United States, Italy and Spain covered acute and convalescent phases. The cDNA or gDNA used as material had been derived from T cells, B-cell-depleted T cells, or PBMCs.

The receptor's source is a man in his fifties or sixties with acute or convalescent COVID-19. The chain couples TRBV5-1 to TRBJ1-1; no definite D call. Source material: peripheral blood. Here the CDR3 DNA reads TGCGCCAGCAGCCCAACAGTAATGAACACTGAAGCTTTCTTT. It translates to CASSPTVMNTEAFF.